This T cell receptor (beta chain) was obtained from a study of blood T cells in healthy people across ages. A J-beta primer mix and a sample-barcoded 5' primer were used in a second PCR of roughly 7 to 12 cycles. TCRdb re-analysed the 5' RACE reads in MiXCR, keeping a single row per CDR3 protein. This table holds around 1,800,000 distinct CDR3 sequences, around 42% found once. The CDR3 loop spans 14 amino acids. The trim removed 5 bases at V and 8 bases at J, leaving 10 bases unmatched. Germline assignment: CDR1 SGHTA and CDR2 FQGNSA. The chain couples TRBV7-2 to TRBJ1-2, with TRBD1 matching 8 bases. The sequenced sample was blood. This TCR was sampled from a human donor in good health. Here the CDR3 DNA reads TGTGCCAGCAGCGCGCAGGGGGCGCTAGGCGGCTACACCTTC. It yields the protein CASSAQGALGGYTF.